This TCR beta chain was sequenced during a study of T cell responses to AZD1222 COVID-19 vaccine. Generated by immunoSEQ multiplex PCR, the TCRdb table keeps only in-frame clones and is missing some. The table lists 90,000 to 120,000 clones, approximately 88% of them singletons, with 16% in the top ten. This CDR3 spans 15 amino acids. Germline V gene sequence: CDR1 SEHNR, CDR2 FQNEAQ (reference sequence). Trimming cost V 6 bases and J 4 bases, with 18 bases left between them. Study-wide points: Regions 160-218 and 743-854 held dominance among vaccine-associated CD4 TCRs, which spanned spike. The donor group comprised mostly white British people and more females; the analysis possibly underestimated clonal diversity.

Of note for this clone: Its antigen is not known.

The rearrangement links TRBV7-9 to TRBJ1-2; possibly TRBD1 for D (6 bases). This specimen was peripheral blood, taken on day 0 of AZD1222 vaccination. This receptor was identified in an adult in good health. CDR3 nucleotide sequence: TGTGCCAGCAGTTTGATGAGGGGGGAACCCTATGGCTACACCTTC. This codes for CASSLMRGEPYGYTF. The entire variable domain, with the rest obtained from reference TRBV7-9 and TRBJ1-2, is as follows: DTGVSQNPRHKITKRGQNVTFRCDPISEHNRLYWYRQTLGQGPEFLTYFQNEAQLEKSRLLSDRFSAERPKGSFSTLEIQRTEQGDSAMYLCASSLMRGEPYGYTFGSGTRLTVV.